This T cell receptor beta chain was profiled in a study of blood T cell repertoires in COVID-19. The wider study: Material from acute and convalescent COVID-19 was sourced from the United States, Italy and Spain.

V lost 0 bases to trimming and J lost 0 bases, with 12 bases between them. The CDR3 contains 17 residues. The germline CDR1 and CDR2 sequences are LGHDT and YNNKEL (reference sequence). Authors' methods: Scientists estimated how many nucleated cells there were by amplifying reference gene primers. Clones were sequenced by immunoSEQ multiplex PCR, and TCRdb holds only the in-frame ones, with some missing. V, J and clone size derive from that table, while D and trimming were established from the DNA sequence. Altogether 50,000 to 60,000 clones are present, over 80% being singletons, with the ten largest covering about 7.3%. This clone turned up a few times.

The chain recombines TRBV3-1 (or the pseudogene TRBV3-2) with TRBJ1-3, with D maybe TRBD1 (5 bases). The TCR was taken from a man in his 70s with active COVID-19. The sequenced sample was peripheral blood. The CDR3 DNA follows: TGTGCCAGCAGCCAAGACCAGAGACAGACCTCTGGAAACACCATATATTTT. As protein: CASSQDQRQTSGNTIYF.